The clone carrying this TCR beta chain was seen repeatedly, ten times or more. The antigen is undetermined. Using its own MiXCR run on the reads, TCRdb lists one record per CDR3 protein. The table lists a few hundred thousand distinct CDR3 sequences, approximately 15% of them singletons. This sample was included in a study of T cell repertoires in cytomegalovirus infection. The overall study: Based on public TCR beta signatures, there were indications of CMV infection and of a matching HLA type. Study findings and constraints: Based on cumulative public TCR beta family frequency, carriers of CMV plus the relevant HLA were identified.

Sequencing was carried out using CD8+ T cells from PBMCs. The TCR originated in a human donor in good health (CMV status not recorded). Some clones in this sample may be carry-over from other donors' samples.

CDR3 nucleotide sequence: TGTGCCAGCAGTGAACAGAGGGACACCAACTACGAGCAGTACTTC. Protein sequence: CASSEQRDTNYEQYF. This chain connects TRBV25-1 to TRBJ2-7, with D possibly matching TRBD1 (6 bases). The CDR3 sequence is 15 residues long. Trimming took off 2 bases at V and 3 bases at J, with 14 bases between the two ends. Per the germline V gene, CDR1 is MGHDK and CDR2 is SYGVNS.